The 27 T cell receptor beta chains below were found in one sample sequenced in a study of technical replicates of blood from several donors. The data were produced by immunoSEQ multiplex PCR, yet TCRdb's version contains in-frame clones alone and is incomplete. The repertoire holds 90,000 to 100,000 clones, with approximately 96% as singletons. The sequencing input was T cells isolated from PBMCs. These receptors were collected from a human donor in good health.

The chain joins TRBV30 to TRBJ2-7; the match to TRBD2 covers 10 bases. Germline CDR1 GTSNPN, CDR2 SVGIG (reference sequence). The J segment lost 0 bases and the V segment lost 0 bases, leaving 11 bases of the junction unmatched. The CDR3 contains 18 residues. This CDR3 reads CAWSVNVGLAGASYEQYF. The CDR3 coding sequence is TGTGCCTGGAGTGTAAACGTAGGGCTAGCGGGGGCCTCCTACGAGCAGTACTTC.

The V call is TRBV7-2, the J call TRBJ1-1, with 8 bases that match TRBD1. The CDR3 is 14 amino acids. Trimming took 7 bases from V and 5 from J; bases not matched to a gene: 9. CDR1 and CDR2 (germline): SGHTA, FQGNSA. The CDR3 region has the DNA TGTGCCAGCACCCGTACAGGGGGAGGAACTGAAGCTTTCTTT. It specifies CASTRTGGGTEAFF.

This chain joins TRBV5-1 and TRBJ2-2; TRBD1 might be the D (7 bases). CDR1 and CDR2 from the germline V gene are SGHRS and YFSETQ. CDR3 length: 15 residues. Trimming pared 4 bases from V and 7 bases from J, leaving 17 bases between. CDR3: CASSPEGTAGGELFF. As DNA, the CDR3 is TGCGCCAGCAGCCCGGAGGGGACAGCCGGCGGGGAGCTGTTTTTT.

V and J are TRBV6-1 and TRBJ1-5, with D unresolved. The CDR3 contains 15 residues. Germline V gene sequence: CDR1 MNHNS, CDR2 SASEGT. V was trimmed by 6 bases and J by 4 bases, leaving 16 bases between them. The CDR3 loop is CASRKEDIWNQPQHF. CDR3 bases: TGTGCCAGCAGGAAGGAAGACATATGGAATCAGCCCCAGCATTTT.

V is TRBV13 and J is TRBJ2-3; D possibly corresponds to TRBD1 (5 bases). V gave up 5 bases and J gave up 3 bases, with 18 bases separating them. The CDR3 is made up of 16 amino acids. Germline values: CDR1 PRHDT, CDR2 FYEKMQ (reference sequence). The CDR3 bases are TGTGCCAGCAGCGCTCAAACAGGTTTTAAAACAGATACGCAGTATTTT. Translating gives CASSAQTGFKTDTQYF. Complete variable domain (other parts from reference TRBV13 and TRBJ2-3): AAGVIQSPRHLIKEKRETATLKCYPIPRHDTVYWYQQGPGQDPQFLISFYEKMQSDKGSIPDRFSAQQFSDYHSELNMSSLELGDSALYFCASSAQTGFKTDTQYFGPGTRLTVL.

The chain couples TRBV28 to TRBJ2-5, with 9 nucleotides matching TRBD1. This CDR3 spans 16 amino acids. Germline V lookup: CDR1 MDHEN, CDR2 SYDVKM. Germline trimming cut 6 bases from V and 14 bases from J; bases unmatched to any gene: 22. CDR3: CASSSQGIQGADTLYF. The CDR3, as DNA: TGTGCCAGCAGCTCTCAGGGGATACAGGGGGCGGACACTTTATACTTC.

This chain joins TRBV6-5 and TRBJ1-4; perhaps TRBD1 as D (5 bases). V dropped 2 bases and J dropped 8 bases, with 12 bases sitting between them. Per the germline V gene, CDR1 is MNHEY and CDR2 is SVGAGI. The CDR3 has 14 amino acids. This CDR3 reads CASSYGGSGEKLFF. In nucleotides, the CDR3 is TGTGCCAGCAGTTACGGGGGGTCGGGGGAAAAACTGTTTTTT.

The chain couples TRBV5-6 to TRBJ2-7; no clear D. V was shortened by 4 bases and J by 4 bases, with 9 bases between the two germline ends. Germline CDR1 and CDR2: SGHDT and YYEEEE. The CDR3 is 12 residues long. The CDR3 DNA is TGTGCCAGCAGCGACATACGTTACGAGCAGTACTTC. Amino acids: CASSDIRYEQYF.

In DNA, the CDR3 is TGTGCCAGCAGCCTAGGACTAGCGGGACAAACTAGCACAGATACGCAGTATTTT. Its protein is CASSLGLAGQTSTDTQYF. J is TRBJ2-3 and V is TRBV21-1; the D call TRBD2 from the table was never checked on the DNA. TRBV21-1 corresponds to a pseudogene. The CDR3 loop spans 18 amino acids.

This chain uses TRBV6-5 with TRBJ2-7, with TRBD2 as a possible D gene (6 bases). The CDR3 totals 13 residues. Trimming stripped 6 bases from V and 0 bases from J, with 9 bases between. Germline V gives CDR1 MNHEY, CDR2 SVGAGI. In nucleotides, the CDR3 is TGTGCCAGCAGCTTGACTAGCTCCTACGAGCAGTACTTC. Translating it yields CASSLTSSYEQYF.

This chain links TRBV9 with TRBJ1-1, with 8 positions matching TRBD1. Germline assignment: CDR1 SGDLS and CDR2 YYNGEE. There are 14 residues in the CDR3. V lost 6 bases and J lost 4; bases outside the gene matches: 8. DNA of the CDR3: TGTGCCAGCAACACAGGGGGAAGGCGCACTGAAGCTTTCTTT. Translated: CASNTGGRRTEAFF.

V usage is TRBV5-1 and J usage is TRBJ2-1, with 10 bases aligning to TRBD1. V was pared by 0 bases and J by 7 bases, with 7 bases of the junction left unmatched. The CDR3 has 16 residues. Germline V gene sequence: CDR1 SGHRS, CDR2 YFSETQ. In nucleotides, the CDR3 is TGCGCCAGCAGCTTGGGGGGACAGGGGCTAAGGAATGAGCAGTTCTTC. Translated, it gives CASSLGGQGLRNEQFF.

This clone occurred once. V and J are TRBV19 and TRBJ1-5; possible D gene TRBD1, 6 bases. CDR1 and CDR2 (germline): LNHDA, SQIVND (reference sequence). V lost 0 bases and J lost 2, with 8 bases in between. The CDR3 length is 15 residues. The CDR3 protein is CASSIDEGGNQPQHF. CDR3 DNA: TGTGCCAGTAGTATAGATGAGGGGGGCAATCAGCCCCAGCATTTT. Looking up the rest from reference TRBV19 and TRBJ1-5 gives the full variable domain: DGGITQSPKYLFRKEGQNVTLSCEQNLNHDAMYWYRQDPGQGLRLIYYSQIVNDFQKGDIAEGYSVSREKKESFPLTVTSAQKNPTAFYLCASSIDEGGNQPQHFGDGTRLSIL.

V gene TRBV5-6 combines with J gene TRBJ2-5; D is perhaps TRBD2 (5 bases). Trimming left V 2 bases short and J 5 bases short, with 19 bases between. The CDR3 totals 16 residues. Germline CDR1 is SGHDT and CDR2 is YYEEEE. The CDR3 DNA follows: TGTGCCAGCAGCTTTTGGAGGTTCAAGGCTGGGGAGACCCAGTACTTC. Its protein is CASSFWRFKAGETQYF.

J is TRBJ2-1 and V is TRBV19; tentatively, D is TRBD1 (6 bases). Per germline, CDR1 LNHDA and CDR2 SQIVND (reference sequence). Trimming cost V 6 bases and J 4 bases, with 22 bases left between them. The CDR3 runs 17 residues. The CDR3 is CASRVIKSGVPYNEQFF. CDR3 bases: TGTGCCAGTAGGGTAATCAAATCAGGGGTACCATACAATGAGCAGTTCTTC.

The chain carries TRBV19 and TRBJ2-2, with 10 bases that match TRBD2. CDR3 length: 17 residues. The J segment lost 7 bases and the V segment lost 6 bases, leaving 14 bases of the junction unmatched. Per the germline V gene, CDR1 is LNHDA and CDR2 is SQIVND (reference sequence). CDR3 nucleotides: TGTGCCAGTAGCGGTCGTGGAGCGGGAGGGCTGGGCGGGGAGCTGTTTTTT. Translation: CASSGRGAGGLGGELFF.

V and J are TRBV9 and TRBJ2-5, with D maybe TRBD1 (6 bases). This CDR3 comprises 13 residues. V dropped 2 bases and J dropped 5 bases, with 10 bases sitting between them. Germline lookup yields CDR1 SGDLS and CDR2 YYNGEE. The CDR3 DNA reads TGTGCCAGCAGCGTGCAGGGGTGGGAGACCCAGTACTTC. Translation: CASSVQGWETQYF.

In nucleotides, the CDR3 is TGTGCCAGCACTGAATCTGGGGGGGAGTTCCCCGGGGAGCTGTTTTTT. Translation gives CASTESGGEFPGELFF. The V and J genes are TRBV28 and TRBJ2-2; 7 bases line up with TRBD2. The CDR3 has 16 residues. Trimming took 7 bases from V and 6 from J; bases not matched to a gene: 14. Germline CDR1 reads MDHEN; CDR2 reads SYDVKM.

On this clone itself: Other DNA sequences in the sample encode the same CDR3. The V gene is TRBV20-1, the J gene TRBJ2-1; a weak D match, TRBD2 (5 bases). Germline assignment: CDR1 DFQATT and CDR2 SNEGSKA (reference sequence). This CDR3 spans 11 amino acids. V gave up 6 bases and J gave up 5 bases, with 8 bases separating them. This CDR3 reads CSARRDNEQFF. CDR3 DNA sequence: TGCAGTGCCAGGCGGGACAATGAGCAGTTCTTC.

CDR3 amino acids: CASKEGPTKDQPQHF. The CDR3 DNA sequence: TGTGCCAGCAAGGAGGGGCCAACTAAGGATCAGCCCCAGCATTTT. The gene calls are TRBV2 and TRBJ1-5, with a weak D call TRBD1 (5 bases). V was trimmed by 7 bases and J by 5 bases, leaving 18 bases between them. This CDR3 is built from 15 residues. Germline loops: CDR1 SNHLY, CDR2 FYNNEI.

The V gene is TRBV19, the J gene TRBJ2-7, with D perhaps TRBD1 (6 bases). The CDR3 loop spans 14 amino acids. V lost 5 bases to trimming and J lost 2 bases, with 13 bases between them. The germline CDR1 and CDR2 sequences are LNHDA and SQIVND (reference sequence). CDR3: CASSFGQPTYEQYF. CDR3 in DNA: TGTGCCAGTAGTTTCGGACAGCCTACCTACGAGCAGTACTTC.

This clone was counted once. The J gene is TRBJ2-1, the V gene TRBV4-1; TRBD2 agrees at 10 bases. Trimming cost V 1 base and J 10 bases; bases outside gene matches: 1. Per germline, CDR1 MGHRA and CDR2 YSYEKL. The CDR3 sequence is 13 residues long. As DNA, the CDR3 is TGCGCCAGCAGCCAAGGACTAGCGGGCGAGCAGTTCTTC. Amino acid sequence: CASSQGLAGEQFF.

The chain uses TRBV29-1 and TRBJ2-3; weak D call: TRBD1 (5 bases). Germline CDR1 SQVTM, CDR2 ANQGSEA. The CDR3 contains 14 residues. V lost 1 base to trimming and J lost 2 bases, with 10 bases between them. CDR3 in DNA: TGCAGCGTTGAAGGGGGCGAGGACACAGATACGCAGTATTTT. Translation gives CSVEGGEDTDTQYF.

The rearrangement links TRBV5-4 to TRBJ1-2; D remains unclear. Germline V gene data show CDR1 as SGHNT and CDR2 as YYREEE (reference sequence). This CDR3 spans 13 amino acids. The V gene lost 0 bases and the J gene lost 5 bases, with 8 bases spanning the gap. Here the CDR3 reads CASSLAGVYGYTF. Written as DNA, the CDR3 is TGTGCCAGCAGCTTGGCCGGGGTTTATGGCTACACCTTC.

This clone was detected once. The chain is built from TRBV18 and TRBJ1-5; tentatively, D is TRBD1 (6 bases). The germline V and J ends were trimmed by 2 bases and 6 bases, with 11 bases remaining between them. The CDR3 consists of 14 residues. Germline V CDR1 and CDR2: KGHSH, LQKENI. CDR3 DNA sequence: TGTGCCAGCTCACCAAGGGGGGGCAGTCAGCCCCAGCATTTT. It is translated as CASSPRGGSQPQHF. The whole variable domain, filled in from reference TRBV18 and TRBJ1-5, reads NAGVMQNPRHLVRRRGQEARLRCSPMKGHSHVYWYRQLPEEGLKFMVYLQKENIIDESGMPKERFSAEFPKEGPSILRIQQVVRGDSAAYFCASSPRGGSQPQHFGDGTRLSIL.

The chain couples TRBV19 to TRBJ2-7; 9 nucleotides agree with TRBD1. Looked up from germline, CDR1 is LNHDA and CDR2 is SQIVND (reference sequence). With 6 bases clipped from V and 5 bases from J, the junction kept 11 bases outside the gene matches. The length of the CDR3 is 15 residues. The CDR3: CASRNSPGTGNEQYF. Here the CDR3 DNA reads TGTGCCAGTAGGAACTCCCCCGGGACAGGGAACGAGCAGTACTTC.

The V and J genes are TRBV30 and TRBJ2-7; D remains unclear. CDR1 is GTSNPN and CDR2 is SVGIG in the germline V gene (reference sequence). CDR3 size: 13 residues. Between the trimmed V and J ends, which lost 2 bases and 2 bases, there was a span of 10 bases. Written as DNA, the CDR3 is TGTGCCTGGAGTTATGGGCCCGCCTACGAGCAGTACTTC. Translation: CAWSYGPAYEQYF.